These 11 T cell receptor beta chains came from one sample sequenced in a study of T-cell memory formation after mild COVID-19. Via MiXCR, TCRdb re-called the 5' RACE reads, giving one row per CDR3 protein. The table lists around 300,000 distinct CDR3 sequences, under 8.5% of them singletons. Material for sequencing was PBMCs or a T cell subset sorted from them (not recorded which). These receptors were taken from a man aged 18 to 30 who had mild COVID-19 (a few samples of this study predate the infection). Cell type and time point are not known.

The V and J genes are TRBV12-3 or TRBV12-4 and TRBJ1-6; D is possibly TRBD1 (6 bases). The CDR3 is made up of 16 amino acids. V was shortened by 6 bases and J by 7 bases, with 19 bases between the two germline ends. The chain's CDR3 is CASSRRGRGTNSPLHF. The CDR3 bases are TGTGCCAGCAGCCGACGGGGCAGGGGAACGAATTCACCCCTCCACTTT.

The chain joins TRBV5-1 to TRBJ1-1; no clear D gene. Trimming shortened V by 6 bases and J by 0 bases, and 9 bases separated the two germline ends. This CDR3 has 13 residues. Germline values: CDR1 SGHRS, CDR2 YFSETQ. The CDR3 here is CASTSEMNTEAFF. CDR3 DNA: TGCGCCAGCACCAGCGAGATGAACACTGAAGCTTTCTTT.

This clonotype was seen only a few times. CDR3 bases: TGTGCCAGCAGTAAAAGTCGACAGGGGAACCAGCCCCAGCATTTT. It codes for CASSKSRQGNQPQHF. J is TRBJ1-5 and V is TRBV27; 8 nucleotides match TRBD1. The junction had 10 bases not matched to a gene; V was cut back by 5 bases and J by 7 bases. The CDR3 has 15 residues. Germline V gene sequence: CDR1 MNHEY, CDR2 SMNVEV (reference sequence).

The rearrangement joins TRBV18 to TRBJ1-5; D is perhaps TRBD1 (5 bases). This CDR3 has 14 residues. The germline V gene has CDR1 KGHSH and CDR2 LQKENI. V lost 3 bases to trimming and J lost 2 bases, with 8 bases between them. This chain's CDR3 is CASSPRVGNQPQHF. The DNA for the CDR3 is TGTGCCAGCTCACCCAGGGTTGGCAATCAGCCCCAGCATTTT.

This clonotype was observed a few times. The chain uses TRBV6-5 and TRBJ1-5; D possibly corresponds to TRBD1 (5 bases). Trimming left V 6 bases short and J 6 bases short, with 18 bases between. The CDR3 totals 15 residues. Germline V gene data show CDR1 as MNHEY and CDR2 as SVGAGI. CDR3: CASSPSSRAVQPQHF. The CDR3 DNA follows: TGTGCCAGCAGCCCCTCGTCCAGGGCGGTTCAGCCCCAGCATTTT.

This clonotype has a handful of counts. The chain recombines TRBV24-1 with TRBJ2-3, with D perhaps matching TRBD1 or TRBD2 (5 bases each). V was cut by 3 bases and J by 2 bases, with 11 bases left in between. Per germline, CDR1 KGHDR and CDR2 SFDVKD. The CDR3 runs 15 residues. CDR3 nucleotide sequence: TGTGCCACCAGTGATCCGCCGGGGACCACAGATACGCAGTATTTT. Translating it yields CATSDPPGTTDTQYF.

This clonotype was observed a handful of times. J is TRBJ1-1 and V is TRBV12-5; D gene ambiguous. Germline assignment: CDR1 LGHNT and CDR2 FRNRAP. Trimming cost V 1 base and J 8 bases, with 8 bases left between them. The CDR3 sequence is 12 residues long. The CDR3 sequence: CASGLGGREAFF. DNA of the CDR3: TGTGCTAGTGGTTTGGGAGGGAGAGAAGCTTTCTTT.

This chain joins TRBV6-5 and TRBJ2-3, with D perhaps TRBD1 (7 bases). Germline CDR1 is MNHEY and CDR2 is SVGAGI. V was cut by 6 bases and J by 4 bases, with 17 bases left in between. The CDR3 contains 15 residues. The CDR3 spells CASSPKGRGADTQYF. The CDR3 bases are TGTGCCAGCAGCCCGAAGGGCAGGGGGGCAGATACGCAGTATTTT.

The rearrangement joins TRBV25-1 to TRBJ2-2; D ambiguous. The ends were cut back, 5 bases at V and 3 bases at J, with 13 bases in the middle. CDR1 and CDR2 (germline): MGHDK, SYGVNS. This CDR3 region has 15 residues. CDR3 loop: CASSQLGGDTGELFF. The CDR3 nucleotides read TGTGCCAGCAGTCAGCTCGGTGGGGACACCGGGGAGCTGTTTTTT.

This clonotype was recorded at least ten times. This chain links TRBV5-1 with TRBJ2-5; D ambiguous. The CDR3 loop spans 16 amino acids. With 1 base removed from V and 3 bases from J, the gap between germline ends came to 16 bases. Germline CDR1 is SGHRS and CDR2 is YFSETQ. The CDR3 DNA follows: TGCGCCAGCAGCTTGCTGCCCCTTGGGCAGAAAGAGACCCAGTACTTC. This gives the protein CASSLLPLGQKETQYF.

This clonotype was seen ten or more times. The chain joins TRBV30 to TRBJ2-3; the D call may be TRBD1 or TRBD2 (5 bases each). The CDR3 length is 13 residues. CDR1 GTSNPN and CDR2 SVGIG come from the germline V gene (reference sequence). V gave up 0 bases and J gave up 4 bases, with 8 bases separating them. The CDR3 sequence: CAWSVLGADTQYF. The CDR3 DNA reads as TGTGCCTGGAGTGTTTTGGGGGCAGATACGCAGTATTTT.